This passage covers 24 T cell receptor beta chains from one sample sequenced in a study of T-cell memory formation after mild COVID-19. TCRdb re-analysed the 5' RACE reads in MiXCR, keeping a single row per CDR3 protein. This sample has approximately 250,000 distinct CDR3 sequences; about a sixth occur once, and the top ten carry 20% to 25%. The material sequenced was PBMCs or a T cell subset sorted from them (not recorded which). The receptors here all came from a man younger than 35 who had mild COVID-19 (a few samples of this study predate the infection). Cell type and time point are not known.

This clonotype came up a few times. As DNA, the CDR3 is TGCAGTGCTAGAGGCTTAGGGGACAGTTCCTACGAGCAGTACTTC. Protein sequence: CSARGLGDSSYEQYF. The J gene is TRBJ2-7, the V gene TRBV20-1; TRBD1 aligns across 7 bases. The CDR3 covers 15 residues. Germline V gene sequence: CDR1 DFQATT, CDR2 SNEGSKA (reference sequence). Trimming at V came to 1 base and at J to 1 base, leaving 7 bases not matched to a gene.

V and J are TRBV7-2 and TRBJ2-5; the D gene is possibly TRBD2 (7 bases). Trimming pared 4 bases from V and 5 bases from J, leaving 29 bases between. Germline loops: CDR1 SGHTA, CDR2 FQGNSA. This CDR3 spans 19 amino acids. The CDR3 sequence is CASSSNPPWERGARETQYF. The CDR3 nucleotides are TGTGCCAGCAGCTCAAACCCTCCATGGGAACGGGGGGCCAGGGAGACCCAGTACTTC.

The chain employs TRBV28 and TRBJ1-2; TRBD1 matches at 7 bases. The CDR3 consists of 15 residues. Germline V gene sequence: CDR1 MDHEN, CDR2 SYDVKM. V lost 2 bases and J lost 9; bases outside the gene matches: 12. The CDR3 protein is CASSLQTGTAFSYTF. DNA for the CDR3: TGTGCCAGCAGTTTACAGACCGGGACAGCCTTTAGCTACACCTTC.

The chain uses TRBV4-3 and TRBJ1-4; a possible D gene is TRBD1 (5 bases). V lost 0 bases to trimming and J lost 8 bases, with 16 bases between them. The CDR3 contains 16 residues. Germline-derived CDR1 and CDR2 are LGHNA and YSLEER. The CDR3 is CASSQEWGRAYEKLFF. The CDR3 DNA reads as TGCGCCAGCAGCCAAGAGTGGGGCAGGGCTTACGAAAAACTGTTTTTT.

V gene TRBV6-6 combines with J gene TRBJ2-1, with D perhaps TRBD1 (6 bases). CDR3 length: 15 amino acids. V shed 0 bases and J shed 3 bases, with 9 bases lying between them. Germline CDR1 reads MNHNY; CDR2 reads SVGAGI (reference sequence). DNA for the CDR3: TGTGCCAGCAGTTACTCGAGAGGGGGCTACAATGAGCAGTTCTTC. This translates into CASSYSRGGYNEQFF.

The CDR3 DNA follows: TGTGCCAGCAGCCAAGGACTAGCGGGGCAAGAGACCCAGTACTTC. It translates to CASSQGLAGQETQYF. The chain recombines TRBV14 with TRBJ2-5; 11 positions agree with TRBD2. CDR3 length equals 15 residues. Germline CDR1 reads SGHDN; CDR2 reads FVKESK. Trimming took 1 base from V and 2 from J; bases not matched to a gene: 0.

This clonotype was counted between two and nine times. The CDR3 reads CASSQDRFSGNTIYF. For the CDR3, the DNA is TGTGCCAGCAGCCAAGACAGGTTCTCTGGAAACACCATATATTTT. The rearrangement links TRBV4-2 to TRBJ1-3; D ambiguous. The CDR3 consists of 15 residues. The germline V and J ends were trimmed by 0 bases and 0 bases, with 6 bases remaining between them. Germline V gives CDR1 LGHNA, CDR2 YNFKEQ.

This clonotype was detected a few times. The chain is built from TRBV27 and TRBJ1-5; TRBD1 might be the D (5 bases). Germline CDR1 MNHEY, CDR2 SMNVEV (reference sequence). CDR3 size: 15 residues. Trimming pared 5 bases from V and 6 bases from J, leaving 17 bases between. CDR3 DNA: TGTGCCAGCAGTCCCCCCGGGGGACGAAGTCAGCCCCAGCATTTT. This gives the protein CASSPPGGRSQPQHF.

The sample holds a few counts of this clonotype. This chain links TRBV5-1 with TRBJ2-1; D is possibly TRBD1 (5 bases). The CDR3 spans 16 residues. V shed 0 bases and J shed 4 bases, with 14 bases lying between them. Germline CDR1 and CDR2: SGHRS and YFSETQ. The DNA for the CDR3 is TGCGCCAGCAGCTTGGAGGCGGCAGGGCCTTACAATGAGCAGTTCTTC. It is translated as CASSLEAAGPYNEQFF.

The table lists this clonotype with a few counts. The J gene is TRBJ1-1, the V gene TRBV3-1; D is undetermined. Germline V gene data show CDR1 as LGHDT and CDR2 as YNNKEL (reference sequence). Trimming took 1 base from V and 6 from J, leaving 15 bases between them. This CDR3 region has 15 residues. CDR3 in amino acids: CASSQVRLTGAEAFF. The CDR3 DNA reads TGTGCCAGCAGCCAAGTACGGCTGACGGGCGCTGAAGCTTTCTTT.

Worth noting for this clonotype: The junction and the germline gene differ at one end; a read error may be behind it. This chain links TRBV4-1 with TRBJ1-2; D gene unclear. The germline V gene encodes CDR1 MGHRA and CDR2 YSYEKL. This CDR3 has 14 amino acids. CDR3 protein: CASSQGRANYGYTF. For the CDR3, the DNA is TGCGCCAGCAGTCAAGGGCGGGCTAACTATGGCTACACCTTC.

This clonotype has a count of ten or more. This chain uses TRBV29-1 with TRBJ2-5; a possible D gene is TRBD1 (6 bases). The V and J ends lost 4 bases and 5 bases respectively, with 20 bases between them. There are 15 residues in the CDR3. Germline V lookup: CDR1 SQVTM, CDR2 ANQGSEA. DNA for the CDR3: TGCAGCGTTGTTTTCCCGGCCAGGGGTGGGGAGACCCAGTACTTC. Amino acid sequence: CSVVFPARGGETQYF.

The rearrangement links TRBV7-9 to TRBJ2-1, with D possibly called TRBD1 or TRBD2 (5 bases each). This CDR3 is built from 16 residues. Trimming pared 5 bases from V and 4 bases from J, leaving 18 bases between. The germline V gene has CDR1 SEHNR and CDR2 FQNEAQ (reference sequence). This chain's CDR3 is CASSTQRGVAYNEQFF. CDR3 sequence (DNA): TGTGCCAGCAGCACCCAGAGAGGGGTCGCATACAATGAGCAGTTCTTC.

This clonotype was seen ten or more times. The rearrangement links TRBV5-1 to TRBJ2-1; D is possibly TRBD2 (6 bases). Between the trimmed V and J ends, which lost 4 bases and 3 bases, there was a span of 17 bases. The CDR3 runs to 16 residues. CDR1 and CDR2 from the germline V gene are SGHRS and YFSETQ. CDR3 coding DNA: TGCGCCAGCAGCGAGGGCGGGACCGGAGTCTACAATGAGCAGTTCTTC. This sequence encodes CASSEGGTGVYNEQFF.

This clonotype was recorded at least ten times. The chain is built from TRBV11-2 and TRBJ2-5; D might be TRBD1 (5 bases). The CDR3 is made up of 16 amino acids. The germline CDR1 and CDR2 sequences are SGHAT and FQNNGV. Trimming left V 7 bases short and J 2 bases short, with 20 bases between. CDR3 DNA sequence: TGTGCCAGCACCCAGTGGGGCAGGTGGGGTCAAGAGACCCAGTACTTC. It specifies CASTQWGRWGQETQYF. Variable domain in full (rest from reference TRBV11-2 and TRBJ2-5): EAGVAQSPRYKIIEKRQSVAFWCNPISGHATLYWYQQILGQGPKLLIQFQNNGVVDDSQLPKDRFSAERLKGVDSTLKIQPAKLEDSAVYLCASTQWGRWGQETQYFGPGTRLLVL.

V gene TRBV4-3 combines with J gene TRBJ2-7; TRBD1 aligns across 8 bases. With V trimmed by 2 bases and J by 2 bases, 8 bases remained unmatched. CDR1 LGHNA and CDR2 YSLEER come from the germline V gene. This CDR3 contains 16 residues. The CDR3 region has the DNA TGCGCCAGCAGCCAAAGGGCCCAGGGGGCCGCCTACGAGCAGTACTTC. This translates into CASSQRAQGAAYEQYF.

The gene calls are TRBV6-1 and TRBJ1-5, with TRBD1 matching over 10 bases. Germline CDR1 reads MNHNS; CDR2 reads SASEGT. V trimming: 5 bases; J trimming: 10 bases; junction bases outside the gene matches: 11. The CDR3 is 15 amino acids. The CDR3 loop reads CASSRGGQGVYPQHF. CDR3 nucleotides: TGTGCCAGCAGTCGAGGAGGACAGGGGGTATATCCCCAGCATTTT.

This clonotype was detected a few times. The chain is built from TRBV18 and TRBJ1-4; 9 nucleotides line up with TRBD1. CDR3 length equals 18 residues. V dropped 2 bases and J dropped 4; count of bases not matched to a gene: 11. The V gene's germline CDR1 is KGHSH and CDR2 LQKENI. CDR3 sequence: CASSPGPLQGAGNEKLFF. The CDR3 DNA follows: TGTGCCAGCTCACCAGGGCCCCTACAGGGGGCAGGTAATGAAAAACTGTTTTTT. Drawing the rest from reference TRBV18 and TRBJ1-4, the complete variable domain is NAGVMQNPRHLVRRRGQEARLRCSPMKGHSHVYWYRQLPEEGLKFMVYLQKENIIDESGMPKERFSAEFPKEGPSILRIQQVVRGDSAAYFCASSPGPLQGAGNEKLFFGSGTQLSVL.

V and J are TRBV4-3 and TRBJ1-3; tentatively, D is TRBD1 (6 bases). The CDR3 loop spans 15 amino acids. Germline CDR1 and CDR2: LGHNA and YSLEER. The ends were cut back, 2 bases at V and 4 bases at J, with 12 bases in the middle. The CDR3 region has the DNA TGCGCCAGCAGCCAATCACAGGGTGAGGGAAACACCATATATTTT. Amino acids: CASSQSQGEGNTIYF.

This clonotype was seen only a few times. This sequence joins TRBV5-1 and TRBJ2-3; a weak D match, TRBD2 (5 bases). Trimming left V 4 bases short and J 4 bases short, with 16 bases between. Germline V gene sequence: CDR1 SGHRS, CDR2 YFSETQ. The CDR3 is 15 amino acids. DNA for the CDR3: TGCGCCAGCAGCAAGGACTCCCACCCGTCAGATACGCAGTATTTT. The encoded protein is CASSKDSHPSDTQYF.

This sequence joins TRBV28 and TRBJ1-4; TRBD1 aligns across 7 bases. Germline CDR1 MDHEN, CDR2 SYDVKM. The CDR3 is 14 amino acids. Trimming removed 3 bases from V and 10 bases from J; junction bases left unmatched: 8. The CDR3 DNA reads TGTGCCAGCAGTTTGCAGGGGGAGAATAGAAAACTGTTTTTT. It specifies CASSLQGENRKLFF.

In this sample, this clonotype turned up a few times. The J gene is TRBJ1-6, the V gene TRBV6-5; 7 positions agree with TRBD1. The ends lost 6 bases at V and 8 bases at J; junction bases unmatched: 7. Germline values: CDR1 MNHEY, CDR2 SVGAGI. The CDR3 runs to 14 residues. The CDR3 coding sequence is TGTGCCAGCAGGCGGGACAGAGTGTATTCACCCCTCCACTTT. Protein sequence: CASRRDRVYSPLHF.

This clonotype was seen a handful of times. V is TRBV30 and J is TRBJ2-7; no clear D gene. The V end was cut by 2 bases, the J end by 4 bases, with 6 bases between. Per the germline V gene, CDR1 is GTSNPN and CDR2 is SVGIG (reference sequence). This CDR3 has 11 residues. CDR3 in amino acids: CAWSKLYEQYF. The CDR3, as DNA: TGTGCCTGGAGTAAATTATACGAGCAGTACTTC.

This clonotype was observed a few times. V is TRBV20-1 and J is TRBJ2-3, with 11 bases fitting TRBD2. This CDR3 has 14 residues. The V segment lost 6 bases and the J segment 6 bases; nucleotides outside the gene matches: 8. In germline, CDR1 is DFQATT, CDR2 SNEGSKA (reference sequence). Here the CDR3 DNA reads TGCAGTGCAGGGACTAGCGGCAAGGGGGATACGCAGTATTTT. Protein: CSAGTSGKGDTQYF.